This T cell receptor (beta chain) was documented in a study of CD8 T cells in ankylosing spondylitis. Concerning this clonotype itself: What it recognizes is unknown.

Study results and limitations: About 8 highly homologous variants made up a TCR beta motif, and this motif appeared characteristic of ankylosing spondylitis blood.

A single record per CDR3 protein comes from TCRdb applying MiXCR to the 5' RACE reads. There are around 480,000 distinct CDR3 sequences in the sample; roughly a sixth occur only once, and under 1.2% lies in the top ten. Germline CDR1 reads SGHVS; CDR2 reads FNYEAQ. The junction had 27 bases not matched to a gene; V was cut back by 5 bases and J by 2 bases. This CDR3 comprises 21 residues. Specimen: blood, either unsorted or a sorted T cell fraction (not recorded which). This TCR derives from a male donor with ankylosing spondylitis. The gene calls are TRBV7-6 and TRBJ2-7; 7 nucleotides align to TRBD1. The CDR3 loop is CASSPLGVRAVPRDRAYEQYF. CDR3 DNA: TGTGCCAGCAGCCCGTTAGGCGTTAGAGCAGTTCCAAGGGACAGAGCCTACGAGCAGTACTTC.